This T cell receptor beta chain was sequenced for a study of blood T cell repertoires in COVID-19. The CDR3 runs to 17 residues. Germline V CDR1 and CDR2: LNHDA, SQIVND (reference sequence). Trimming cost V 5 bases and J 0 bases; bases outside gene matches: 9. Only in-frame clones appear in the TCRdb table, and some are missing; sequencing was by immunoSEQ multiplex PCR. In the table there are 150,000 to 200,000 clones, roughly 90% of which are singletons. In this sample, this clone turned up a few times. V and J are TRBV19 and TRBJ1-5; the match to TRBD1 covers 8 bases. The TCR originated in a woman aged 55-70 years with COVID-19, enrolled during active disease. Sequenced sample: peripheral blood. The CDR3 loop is CASSPTTGGYSNQPQHF. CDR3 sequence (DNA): TGTGCCAGTAGTCCGACCACAGGGGGTTATAGCAATCAGCCCCAGCATTTT. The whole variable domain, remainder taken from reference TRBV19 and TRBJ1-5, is DGGITQSPKYLFRKEGQNVTLSCEQNLNHDAMYWYRQDPGQGLRLIYYSQIVNDFQKGDIAEGYSVSREKKESFPLTVTSAQKNPTAFYLCASSPTTGGYSNQPQHFGDGTRLSIL.